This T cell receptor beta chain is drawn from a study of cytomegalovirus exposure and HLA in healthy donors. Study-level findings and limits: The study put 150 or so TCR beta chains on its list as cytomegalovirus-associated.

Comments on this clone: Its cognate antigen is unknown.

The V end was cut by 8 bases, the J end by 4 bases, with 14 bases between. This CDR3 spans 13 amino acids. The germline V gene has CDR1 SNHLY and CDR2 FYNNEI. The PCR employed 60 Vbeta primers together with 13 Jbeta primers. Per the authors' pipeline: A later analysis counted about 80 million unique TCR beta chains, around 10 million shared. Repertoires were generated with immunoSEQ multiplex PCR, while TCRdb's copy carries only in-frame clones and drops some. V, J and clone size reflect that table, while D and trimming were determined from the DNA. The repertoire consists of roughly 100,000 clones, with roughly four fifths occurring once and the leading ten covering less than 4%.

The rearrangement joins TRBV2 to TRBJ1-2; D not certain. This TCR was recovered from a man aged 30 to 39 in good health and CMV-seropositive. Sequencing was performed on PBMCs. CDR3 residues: CASQNPQAYGYTF. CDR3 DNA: TGTGCCAGCCAGAACCCTCAGGCCTATGGCTACACCTTC.